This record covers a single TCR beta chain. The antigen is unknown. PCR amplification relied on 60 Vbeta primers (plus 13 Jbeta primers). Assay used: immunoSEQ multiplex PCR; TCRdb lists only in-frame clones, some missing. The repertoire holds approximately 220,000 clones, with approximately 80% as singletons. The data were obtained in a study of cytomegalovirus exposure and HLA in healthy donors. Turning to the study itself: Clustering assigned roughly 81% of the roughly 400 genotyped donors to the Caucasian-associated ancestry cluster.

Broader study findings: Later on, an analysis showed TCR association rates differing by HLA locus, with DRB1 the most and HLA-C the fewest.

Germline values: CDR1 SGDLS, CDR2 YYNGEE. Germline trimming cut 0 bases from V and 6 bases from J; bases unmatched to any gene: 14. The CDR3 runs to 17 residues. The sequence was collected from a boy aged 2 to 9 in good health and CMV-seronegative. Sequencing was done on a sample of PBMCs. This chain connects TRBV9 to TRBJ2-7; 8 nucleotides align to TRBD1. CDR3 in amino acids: CASSVDISGDRGGEQYF. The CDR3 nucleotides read TGTGCCAGCAGCGTAGATATTTCCGGCGACAGGGGAGGCGAGCAGTACTTC.